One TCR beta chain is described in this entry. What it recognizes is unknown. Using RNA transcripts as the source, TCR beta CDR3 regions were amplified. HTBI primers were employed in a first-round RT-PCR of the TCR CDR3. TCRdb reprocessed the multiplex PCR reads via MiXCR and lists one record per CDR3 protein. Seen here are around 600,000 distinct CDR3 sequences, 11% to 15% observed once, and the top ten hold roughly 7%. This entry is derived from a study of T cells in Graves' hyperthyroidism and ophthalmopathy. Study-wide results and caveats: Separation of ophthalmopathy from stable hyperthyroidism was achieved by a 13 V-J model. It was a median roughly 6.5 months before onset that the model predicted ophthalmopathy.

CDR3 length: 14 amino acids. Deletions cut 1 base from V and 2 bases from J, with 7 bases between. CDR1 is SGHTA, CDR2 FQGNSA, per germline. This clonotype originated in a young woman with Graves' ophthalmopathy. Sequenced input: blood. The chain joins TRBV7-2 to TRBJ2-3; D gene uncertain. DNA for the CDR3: TGTGCCAGCAGCTTAGGGGCAGACACAGATACGCAGTATTTT. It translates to CASSLGADTDTQYF. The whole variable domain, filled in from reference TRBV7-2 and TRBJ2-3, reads GAGVSQSPSNKVTEKGKDVELRCDPISGHTALYWYRQSLGQGLEFLIYFQGNSAPDKSGLPSDRFSAERTGGSVSTLTIQRTQQEDSAVYLCASSLGADTDTQYFGPGTRLTVL.